The 17 T cell receptor beta chains in this list originate from one sample, sequenced in a study of T cells in localized non-small cell lung cancer. Method: immunoSEQ multiplex PCR; TCRdb's copy keeps in-frame clones and lacks some. The profile shows 15,000 to 20,000 clones, over 75% of them singletons. Specimen: peripheral blood, collected before any cancer treatment. These receptors originate from a male donor at least 60 years old with stage I lung adenocarcinoma.

The chain is built from TRBV7-9 and TRBJ2-1, with D tentatively TRBD2 (5 bases). CDR1 and CDR2 (germline): SEHNR, FQNEAQ (reference sequence). V lost 1 base, J lost 4 bases, and 11 bases lay in between. The length of the CDR3 is 15 residues. The CDR3 loop is CASSLDGKLYNEQFF. CDR3 in DNA: TGTGCCAGCAGCTTAGACGGGAAACTATACAATGAGCAGTTCTTC.

This sequence joins TRBV7-2 and TRBJ2-5; a possible D gene is TRBD1 (5 bases). The germline CDR1 and CDR2 sequences are SGHTA and FQGNSA. Trimming removed 1 base from V and 4 bases from J, with 10 bases in between. This CDR3 comprises 14 residues. CDR3 DNA sequence: TGTGCCAGCAGCTTAGAGGCAGGGCCAGAGACCCAGTACTTC. Translating gives CASSLEAGPETQYF. Together with reference TRBV7-2 and TRBJ2-5, the CDR3 gives the full variable domain: GAGVSQSPSNKVTEKGKDVELRCDPISGHTALYWYRQSLGQGLEFLIYFQGNSAPDKSGLPSDRFSAERTGGSVSTLTIQRTQQEDSAVYLCASSLEAGPETQYFGPGTRLLVL.

This chain joins TRBV5-6 and TRBJ2-2, with D tentatively TRBD2 (6 bases). The length of the CDR3 is 16 residues. Germline assignment: CDR1 SGHDT and CDR2 YYEEEE. Trimming shortened V by 4 bases and J by 7 bases, and 20 bases separated the two germline ends. For the CDR3, the DNA is TGTGCCAGCAGCCGTTGGACGGGGGTCAATGTCGGGGAGCTGTTTTTT. Protein sequence: CASSRWTGVNVGELFF.

The V gene is TRBV5-8, the J gene TRBJ2-1, with D tentatively TRBD1 (6 bases). Germline V gene data show CDR1 as SGHTS and CDR2 as YDEGEE. This CDR3 has 15 amino acids. Trimming removed 2 bases from V and 5 bases from J, with 14 bases in between. The CDR3 nucleotides are TGTGCCAGCAGCTTCTACAGGGAACATGACAATGAGCAGTTCTTC. Protein sequence: CASSFYREHDNEQFF.

The V and J genes are TRBV2 and TRBJ2-1, with D possibly TRBD1 on 6 matching bases. There are 12 residues in the CDR3. V shed 7 bases and J shed 9 bases, with 13 bases lying between them. Germline V gene lookup returns CDR1 SNHLY and CDR2 FYNNEI. In DNA form, the CDR3 reads TGTGCCAGCAACGGACAGACAATTGAGCAGTTCTTC. It is translated as CASNGQTIEQFF.

The chain combines TRBV2 with TRBJ1-4, with D unclear. Trimming left V 6 bases short and J 2 bases short, with 10 bases between. The CDR3 sequence is 14 residues long. CDR1 and CDR2 from the germline V gene are SNHLY and FYNNEI. The CDR3, as DNA: TGTGCCAGCAGCTTAACTAGTACTAATGAAAAACTGTTTTTT. Its translation: CASSLTSTNEKLFF.

V usage is TRBV29-1 and J usage is TRBJ2-2, with 8 nucleotides matching TRBD1. J lost 6 bases, V lost 4 bases, and 13 bases had no gene match. From germline, CDR1 is SQVTM and CDR2 ANQGSEA. The CDR3 extends over 16 amino acids. This chain's CDR3 is CSVATHQGAKAGELFF. DNA for the CDR3: TGCAGCGTTGCGACACATCAGGGGGCGAAAGCCGGGGAGCTGTTTTTT.

This chain joins TRBV4-1 and TRBJ2-2; D might be TRBD1 (6 bases). Germline V gene sequence: CDR1 MGHRA, CDR2 YSYEKL. CDR3 length: 17 residues. Trimming shortened V by 0 bases and J by 3 bases, and 14 bases separated the two germline ends. The CDR3 coding sequence is TGCGCCAGCAGCCAAGAAGAGCAGGGGATCTACACCGGGGAGCTGTTTTTT. Translated: CASSQEEQGIYTGELFF.

This chain connects TRBV13 to TRBJ2-1, with D possibly matching TRBD1 (6 bases). CDR3 size: 16 residues. Trimming cost V 3 bases and J 0 bases, with 12 bases left between them. Germline CDR1 and CDR2: PRHDT and FYEKMQ (reference sequence). This CDR3 reads CASSFGQPSSYNEQFF. DNA for the CDR3: TGTGCCAGCAGCTTTGGACAGCCGAGCTCCTACAATGAGCAGTTCTTC.

The rearrangement links TRBV29-1 to TRBJ2-7; unclear D gene. This CDR3 has 11 residues. The germline V gene encodes CDR1 SQVTM and CDR2 ANQGSEA. With 2 bases removed from V and 6 bases from J, the gap between germline ends came to 8 bases. CDR3 coding DNA: TGCAGCGTTGAAACAGCCGGCGAGCAGTACTTC. It specifies CSVETAGEQYF.

This chain joins TRBV4-2 and TRBJ1-1; D not certain. Germline CDR1 is LGHNA and CDR2 is YNFKEQ. With 0 bases removed from V and 1 base from J, the gap between germline ends came to 15 bases. The CDR3 sequence is 17 residues long. In DNA, the CDR3 is TGTGCCAGCAGCCAAGATGGATTGCGGGTCGGGAACACTGAAGCTTTCTTT. Translating it yields CASSQDGLRVGNTEAFF.

The chain is built from TRBV28 and TRBJ2-1, with 9 bases identical to TRBD2. The germline CDR1 and CDR2 sequences are MDHEN and SYDVKM. This CDR3 spans 15 amino acids. Germline trimming cut 2 bases from V and 7 bases from J; bases unmatched to any gene: 6. The CDR3 nucleotides read TGTGCCAGCAGTTTAGGTAGCGGGAGTTGGAATGAGCAGTTCTTC. As protein: CASSLGSGSWNEQFF.

The chain joins TRBV6-6 to TRBJ2-3; 10 nucleotides line up with TRBD2. Looked up from germline, CDR1 is MNHNY and CDR2 is SVGAGI (reference sequence). The ends lost 4 bases at V and 1 base at J; junction bases unmatched: 2. The CDR3 is 15 residues long. This CDR3 reads CASSFGLAGTDTQYF. In DNA form, the CDR3 reads TGTGCCAGCAGTTTCGGACTAGCGGGCACAGATACGCAGTATTTT.

This clone appeared a single time. J is TRBJ1-1 and V is TRBV30; D is ambiguous. CDR3 length: 11 residues. With 0 bases removed from V and 10 bases from J, the gap between germline ends came to 9 bases. Germline values: CDR1 GTSNPN, CDR2 SVGIG (reference sequence). The CDR3 DNA sequence: TGTGCCTGGAGTGTAAGTGGAGGAGCTTTCTTT. Amino acid sequence: CAWSVSGGAFF.

This clone appeared a few times. This rearrangement joins TRBV7-2 to TRBJ2-7; possibly TRBD2 for D (6 bases). Trimming cost V 6 bases and J 3 bases, with 21 bases left between them. Per the germline V gene, CDR1 is SGHTA and CDR2 is FQGNSA. The CDR3 consists of 16 residues. The DNA for the CDR3 is TGTGCCAGCAGTCTGGGTGGAGGGACCGCATTCTACGAGCAGTACTTC. Protein: CASSLGGGTAFYEQYF.

This chain links TRBV4-1 with TRBJ2-7; the D gene is possibly TRBD1 (6 bases). Germline CDR1 is MGHRA and CDR2 is YSYEKL. The CDR3 extends over 14 amino acids. V was cut by 4 bases and J by 0 bases, with 10 bases left in between. CDR3 coding DNA: TGCGCCAGCAGCCCCTACAGGGACTCCTACGAGCAGTACTTC. Translation: CASSPYRDSYEQYF.

The rearrangement uses TRBV6-1 and TRBJ1-2; D not certain. The CDR3 totals 15 residues. The germline V and J ends were trimmed by 2 bases and 4 bases, with 14 bases remaining between them. Germline CDR1 is MNHNS and CDR2 is SASEGT. This CDR3 is CASSERAYSSYGYTF. The CDR3 DNA reads TGTGCCAGCAGTGAAAGGGCTTATTCTAGCTATGGCTACACCTTC.